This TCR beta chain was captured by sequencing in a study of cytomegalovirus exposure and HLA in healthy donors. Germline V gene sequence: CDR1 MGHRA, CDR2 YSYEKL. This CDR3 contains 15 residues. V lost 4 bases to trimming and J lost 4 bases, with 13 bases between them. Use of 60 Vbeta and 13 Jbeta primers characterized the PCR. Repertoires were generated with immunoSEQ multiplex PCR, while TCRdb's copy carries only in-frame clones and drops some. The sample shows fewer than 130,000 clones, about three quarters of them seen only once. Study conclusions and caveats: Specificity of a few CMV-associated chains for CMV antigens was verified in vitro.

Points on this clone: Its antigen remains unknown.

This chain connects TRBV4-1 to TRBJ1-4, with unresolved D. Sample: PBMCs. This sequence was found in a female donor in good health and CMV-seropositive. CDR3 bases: TGCGCCAGCAGCCCCGGTCCGGGTGTTAATGAAAAACTGTTTTTT. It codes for CASSPGPGVNEKLFF.